A single sample gave rise to the 9 T cell receptor beta chains below, sequenced in a study of blood T cell repertoires in COVID-19. The assay was immunoSEQ multiplex PCR, and TCRdb's table has in-frame clones only and misses some. The top ten hold 25% to 30% of the sample, which has about 150,000 clones, about 79% seen once. The sequenced sample consisted of peripheral blood. Source of these receptors: a woman aged 55 to 70 with acute or convalescent COVID-19.

This sequence joins TRBV24-1 and TRBJ2-3; 11 bases are shared with TRBD2. The CDR3 is 16 amino acids. The germline CDR1 and CDR2 sequences are KGHDR and SFDVKD. Losses at the gene ends were 4 bases for V and 3 bases for J; bases not matched to a gene: 5. In nucleotides, the CDR3 is TGTGCCACCAGTGAAGGTAGCGGGGGGGGTACAGATACGCAGTATTTT. This translates into CATSEGSGGGTDTQYF.

This clone has a handful of counts. The chain links TRBV19 to TRBJ1-1; D remains unclear. This CDR3 region has 13 residues. V was clipped by 9 bases and J by 1 base, with 12 bases between them. CDR1 and CDR2 (germline): LNHDA, SQIVND (reference sequence). The CDR3 region is CASIKRENTEAFF. CDR3 coding DNA: TGTGCCAGCATTAAGAGGGAGAACACTGAAGCTTTCTTT.

The J gene is TRBJ1-5, the V gene TRBV6-5; D might be TRBD1 (5 bases). This CDR3 has 14 amino acids. V lost 7 bases to trimming and J lost 4 bases, with 14 bases between them. Germline CDR1 is MNHEY and CDR2 is SVGAGI. The DNA of the CDR3 is TGTGCCAGCAACCCTCAGGGAAGTAATCAGCCCCAGCATTTT. Amino acid sequence: CASNPQGSNQPQHF.

This clone was detected only once. At one boundary the junction diverges from the germline segment, which might be a read error. J is TRBJ1-2 and V is TRBV11-2, with unresolved D. The germline CDR1 and CDR2 sequences are SGHAT and FQNNGV. This CDR3 has 11 residues. The CDR3: CASSLGGSLAF. The CDR3, as DNA: TGTGCCAGCAGCTTAGGAGGGTCCCTTGCCTTC. Complete variable domain (other parts from reference TRBV11-2 and TRBJ1-2): EAGVAQSPRYKIIEKRQSVAFWCNPISGHATLYWYQQILGQGPKLLIQFQNNGVVDDSQLPKDRFSAERLKGVDSTLKIQPAKLEDSAVYLCASSLGGSLAFGSGTRLTVV.

The rearrangement uses TRBV6-4 and TRBJ2-7; TRBD2 matches at 13 bases. Germline values: CDR1 MRHNA, CDR2 SNTAGT. The CDR3 has 15 amino acids. The V gene end was trimmed by 6 bases and the J gene end by 4 bases; junction bases not matched to a gene: 6. The CDR3 loop reads CASRETSGGIYEQYV. The CDR3 nucleotides read TGTGCCAGCAGGGAGACTAGCGGGGGGATATACGAGCAGTACGTC.

J is TRBJ2-5 and V is TRBV20-1; unclear D gene. Trimming cost V 0 bases and J 5 bases, with 4 bases left between them. Per germline, CDR1 DFQATT and CDR2 SNEGSKA (reference sequence). The CDR3 length is 11 residues. DNA for the CDR3: TGCAGTGCTAGAGATCAGGAGACCCAGTACTTC. Residues: CSARDQETQYF.

The chain has TRBV29-1 and TRBJ2-7; unclear D gene. In germline, CDR1 is SQVTM, CDR2 ANQGSEA. The CDR3 totals 12 residues. Deletions cut 1 base from V and 3 bases from J, with 7 bases between. Here the CDR3 DNA reads TGCAGCGTTGAAGTCAACGGCTACGAGCAGTACTTC. It translates to CSVEVNGYEQYF.

The chain links TRBV19 to TRBJ1-5, with 10 bases matching TRBD1. The CDR3 contains 18 residues. V gave up 7 bases and J gave up 4 bases; unmatched junction bases: 16. Per germline, CDR1 LNHDA and CDR2 SQIVND (reference sequence). The CDR3 sequence: CASTWDRGRSPLNQPQHF. The CDR3 DNA reads as TGTGCCAGTACGTGGGACAGGGGTCGATCCCCACTGAATCAGCCCCAGCATTTT.

V usage is TRBV30 and J usage is TRBJ1-2, with D unresolved. CDR3 length: 12 amino acids. Trimming took off 2 bases at V and 7 bases at J, with 11 bases between the two ends. Per germline, CDR1 GTSNPN and CDR2 SVGIG (reference sequence). This CDR3 reads CAWSPETGGYTF. DNA of the CDR3: TGTGCCTGGAGTCCCGAAACGGGTGGCTACACCTTC.